These 26 T cell receptor beta chains share one sample of origin, sequenced in a study of blood T cell repertoires in COVID-19 (dated by TCRdb to the early 2020s). Libraries were built with the immunoSEQ multiplex PCR assay. TCRdb re-hosts the immuneACCESS table, in-frame sequences only. Its copies lack some clones; in the studies checked, an unresolved V gene accounts for under half of them, and the cause for the rest is not known. This sample has fewer than 250,000 clones in its table, and around 80% of those were observed once. In total, the top ten clones hold about 12% of the sample. Sequencing was done on a sample of peripheral blood. These TCRs come from a woman aged 40 to 49 with acute or convalescent COVID-19.

The chain recombines TRBV10-3 with TRBJ2-3; TRBD1 might be the D (8 bases). Germline CDR1 is ENHRY and CDR2 is SYGVKD. The CDR3 is made up of 16 amino acids. The V end was cut by 3 bases, the J end by 4 bases, with 17 bases between. The DNA for the CDR3 is TGTGCCATCAGTGATCCCGGACAGGGAGGGGCAGATACGCAGTATTTT. Protein: CAISDPGQGGADTQYF.

The chain joins TRBV5-6 to TRBJ1-1; 7 nucleotides line up with TRBD1. Unmatched junction bases numbered 10, after V lost 4 bases and J lost 1 base. Germline CDR1 and CDR2: SGHDT and YYEEEE. CDR3 length equals 16 residues. The CDR3 reads CASSPGFAGGNTEAFF. The CDR3, as DNA: TGTGCCAGCAGCCCCGGTTTTGCAGGGGGGAACACTGAAGCTTTCTTT.

DNA for the CDR3: TGTGCCTGGACAGGGCGGGGCGCCTACGAGCAGTACTTC. Translating gives CAWTGRGAYEQYF. V and J are TRBV30 and TRBJ2-7; tentatively, D is TRBD2 (6 bases). Germline CDR1 reads GTSNPN; CDR2 reads SVGIG (reference sequence). V lost 4 bases and J 2 bases, leaving 12 bases between the germline ends. CDR3 length: 13 amino acids.

The chain links TRBV7-6 to TRBJ2-1; TRBD1 is a possible D gene (6 bases). CDR1 SGHVS and CDR2 FNYEAQ come from the germline V gene. The CDR3 has 15 residues. The germline V and J ends were trimmed by 4 bases and 4 bases, with 14 bases remaining between them. CDR3 amino acids: CASSSEGDRYNEQFF. The CDR3 coding sequence is TGTGCCAGCAGCTCCGAGGGGGATAGGTACAATGAGCAGTTCTTC.

The chain uses TRBV3-1 (or the pseudogene TRBV3-2) and TRBJ2-3; 7 nucleotides match TRBD2. Germline CDR1 reads LGHDT; CDR2 reads YNNKEL (reference sequence). V lost 1 base, J lost 1 base, and 11 bases stayed unmatched. The CDR3 spans 18 residues. For the CDR3, the DNA is TGTGCCAGCAGCCAAGCGGCGCTTTGGGGGGGTGGCACAGATACGCAGTATTTT. Protein: CASSQAALWGGGTDTQYF.

The V and J genes are TRBV3-1 (or the pseudogene TRBV3-2) and TRBJ1-2, with D unclear. The CDR3 loop spans 14 amino acids. Germline CDR1 reads LGHDT; CDR2 reads YNNKEL (reference sequence). Trimming removed 2 bases at V and 6 bases at J, with 13 bases between. CDR3 amino acids: CASSQRGAENGYTF. CDR3 nucleotides: TGTGCCAGCAGCCAACGTGGAGCGGAAAATGGCTACACCTTC.

The chain's CDR3 is CASSGSTGQGYTF. The DNA for the CDR3 is TGTGCCAGCAGTGGGTCGACGGGTCAAGGCTACACCTTC. This chain connects TRBV6-4 to TRBJ1-2; D gene ambiguous. CDR3 length: 13 amino acids. Per germline, CDR1 MRHNA and CDR2 SNTAGT. Trimming left V 4 bases short and J 8 bases short, with 14 bases between.

This clone occurred once. V and J are TRBV5-6 and TRBJ1-2, with D possibly TRBD1 on 6 matching bases. The germline V gene has CDR1 SGHDT and CDR2 YYEEEE. V was cut by 2 bases and J by 6 bases, with 11 bases left in between. The CDR3 is made up of 13 amino acids. The CDR3 protein is CASSLGGGDGYTF. In nucleotides, the CDR3 is TGTGCCAGCAGCTTAGGGGGAGGGGATGGCTACACCTTC.

This chain links TRBV4-3 with TRBJ1-2, with 7 bases identical to TRBD1. The CDR3 loop spans 14 amino acids. V lost 6 bases to trimming and J lost 0 bases; unmatched junction nucleotides: 4. CDR1 LGHNA and CDR2 YSLEER come from the germline V gene. The CDR3 sequence is CASRKTGTNYGYTF. The DNA for the CDR3 is TGCGCCAGCAGGAAGACAGGGACTAACTATGGCTACACCTTC.

J is TRBJ2-1 and V is TRBV7-3; D is unresolved. CDR3 length: 15 residues. V lost 2 bases and J 3 bases, leaving 11 bases between the germline ends. Germline CDR1 reads SGHTA; CDR2 reads FQGTGA. The CDR3 nucleotides read TGTGCCAGCAGCTTATATAGTTTAAGCTACAATGAGCAGTTCTTC. Protein sequence: CASSLYSLSYNEQFF.

The chain combines TRBV7-2 with TRBJ2-3; D perhaps matches TRBD1 (6 bases). Trimming shortened V by 5 bases and J by 2 bases, and 14 bases separated the two germline ends. Germline CDR1 SGHTA, CDR2 FQGNSA. There are 15 residues in the CDR3. The CDR3 is CASSLDSLTTDTQYF. The CDR3 DNA sequence: TGTGCCAGCAGCCTGGACAGTTTGACCACAGATACGCAGTATTTT.

The chain recombines TRBV6-2 or TRBV6-3 with TRBJ1-4; D may be TRBD1 (5 bases). CDR3 length: 16 residues. V dropped 3 bases and J dropped 7 bases, with 18 bases sitting between them. Germline CDR1 reads MNHEY; CDR2 reads SVGEGT. The CDR3 region is CASSYGVGHLREKLFF. The DNA for the CDR3 is TGTGCCAGCAGTTATGGGGTTGGACACCTCCGTGAAAAACTGTTTTTT.

V usage is TRBV7-8 and J usage is TRBJ1-2; 10 nucleotides match TRBD1. The CDR3 covers 16 residues. V was pared by 0 bases and J by 4 bases, with 5 bases of the junction left unmatched. Germline V CDR1 and CDR2: SGHVS, FQNEAQ. The DNA of the CDR3 is TGTGCCAGCAGCTTAGCCTTGACAGGGGGCTCCTATGGCTACACCTTC. It encodes CASSLALTGGSYGYTF.

V is TRBV5-4 and J is TRBJ1-4; TRBD1 agrees at 7 bases. The CDR3 sequence is 13 residues long. The V and J ends lost 0 bases and 8 bases, in that order; junction bases with no gene match: 1. Germline lookup yields CDR1 SGHNT and CDR2 YYREEE (reference sequence). CDR3 nucleotide sequence: TGTGCCAGCAGCTTGGGAGGGGGCGAAAAACTGTTTTTT. Amino acid sequence: CASSLGGGEKLFF.

The J gene is TRBJ2-4, the V gene TRBV9, with D perhaps TRBD1 (5 bases). The V end was cut by 0 bases, the J end by 1 base, with 5 bases between. Germline loops: CDR1 SGDLS, CDR2 YYNGEE. The CDR3 totals 14 residues. CDR3 nucleotides: TGTGCCAGCAGCGTAGGACAGGCCAAAAACATTCAGTACTTC. This gives the protein CASSVGQAKNIQYF.

The chain combines TRBV14 with TRBJ1-5; D call uncertain. The V gene's germline CDR1 is SGHDN and CDR2 FVKESK. V was trimmed by 1 base and J by 7 bases, leaving 14 bases between them. This CDR3 has 15 residues. Here the CDR3 reads CASSQGLGSEQPQHF. In nucleotides, the CDR3 is TGTGCCAGCAGCCAAGGGCTAGGATCTGAGCAGCCCCAGCATTTT.

The rearrangement joins TRBV20-1 to TRBJ1-2; 7 bases fit TRBD1. The CDR3 covers 11 residues. J lost 8 bases, V lost 0 bases, and 0 bases had no gene match. Per germline, CDR1 DFQATT and CDR2 SNEGSKA (reference sequence). The CDR3, as DNA: TGCAGTGCTAGAGACAGGGGGGGCTACACCTTC. This codes for CSARDRGGYTF.

The J gene is TRBJ1-2, the V gene TRBV30; 7 nucleotides align to TRBD1. Losses at the gene ends were 2 bases for V and 0 bases for J; bases not matched to a gene: 12. Germline V gene lookup returns CDR1 GTSNPN and CDR2 SVGIG (reference sequence). There are 17 residues in the CDR3. As DNA, the CDR3 is TGTGCCTGGAGTCAGCCCACCCTGGGACAGACTAACTATGGCTACACCTTC. Amino acid sequence: CAWSQPTLGQTNYGYTF.

This clone was picked up a small number of times. J is TRBJ2-7 and V is TRBV3-1 (or the pseudogene TRBV3-2); tentatively, D is TRBD2 (6 bases). V lost 2 bases to trimming and J lost 6 bases, with 8 bases between them. Per the germline V gene, CDR1 is LGHDT and CDR2 is YNNKEL (reference sequence). CDR3 size: 12 residues. DNA for the CDR3: TGTGCCAGCAGCCAAATGACTAGCGAGCAGTACTTC. Amino acids: CASSQMTSEQYF.

The chain couples TRBV5-4 to TRBJ1-1; TRBD1 might be the D (5 bases). Germline-derived CDR1 and CDR2 are SGHNT and YYREEE (reference sequence). This CDR3 region has 14 residues. Trimming cost V 0 bases and J 0 bases, with 6 bases left between them. The DNA of the CDR3 is TGTGCCAGCAGCTTGGGGACACTGAACACTGAAGCTTTCTTT. This gives the protein CASSLGTLNTEAFF.

V and J are TRBV15 and TRBJ1-6; 8 bases align to TRBD1. The CDR3 totals 17 residues. After removal of 3 bases from V and 5 bases from J, the junction contained 9 bases not matched to a gene. The germline V gene has CDR1 LNHNV and CDR2 YYDKDF (reference sequence). In DNA, the CDR3 is TGTGCCACCAGCAGCGAGCTTGGACAGGGCGATAATTCACCCCTCCACTTT. Protein sequence: CATSSELGQGDNSPLHF.

The CDR3 here is CASSQRQENTEAFF. DNA for the CDR3: TGTGCCAGCAGTCAGAGACAGGAGAACACTGAAGCTTTCTTT. The chain is built from TRBV6-5 and TRBJ1-1; D might be TRBD1 (6 bases). The CDR3 is made up of 14 amino acids. The germline gives CDR1 MNHEY, CDR2 SVGAGI. V shed 5 bases and J shed 1 base, with 11 bases lying between them.

The chain links TRBV27 to TRBJ1-1; 7 nucleotides agree with TRBD1. This CDR3 has 13 amino acids. V shed 6 bases, J shed 4 bases, and the junction held 5 bases outside the gene matches. Germline V lookup: CDR1 MNHEY, CDR2 SMNVEV (reference sequence). The CDR3, as DNA: TGTGCCAGCAGGTTGGCAGGGGGCACTGAAGCTTTCTTT. Its protein is CASRLAGGTEAFF.

This chain links TRBV7-9 with TRBJ1-1; the D is unclear. CDR1 is SEHNR and CDR2 is FQNEAQ in the germline V gene (reference sequence). Deletions cut 5 bases from V and 0 bases from J, with 13 bases between. There are 15 residues in the CDR3. The CDR3 sequence: CASSETPTMNTEAFF. Written as DNA, the CDR3 is TGTGCCAGCAGCGAGACACCTACCATGAACACTGAAGCTTTCTTT.

This clone showed up just once. This chain connects TRBV2 to TRBJ2-3; no clear D. V lost 3 bases and J 5 bases, leaving 15 bases between the germline ends. The CDR3 is 15 amino acids. Germline CDR1 SNHLY, CDR2 FYNNEI. Written as DNA, the CDR3 is TGTGCCAGCAGTGACGGCGTAAGTGGGCTAGATACGCAGTATTTT. Protein sequence: CASSDGVSGLDTQYF. The entire variable domain, with the rest obtained from reference TRBV2 and TRBJ2-3, is as follows: EPEVTQTPSHQVTQMGQEVILRCVPISNHLYFYWYRQILGQKVEFLVSFYNNEISEKSEIFDDQFSVERPDGSNFTLKIRSTKLEDSAMYFCASSDGVSGLDTQYFGPGTRLTVL.

This clone was detected only a few times. The chain employs TRBV7-3 and TRBJ2-1; 8 bases are shared with TRBD2. Trimming at V came to 5 bases and at J to 4 bases, leaving 10 bases not matched to a gene. The CDR3 runs to 16 residues. Looked up from germline, CDR1 is SGHTA and CDR2 is FQGTGA. DNA of the CDR3: TGTGCCAGCAGCCCCACGGGGGGGTGGACGTACAATGAGCAGTTCTTC. The encoded protein is CASSPTGGWTYNEQFF.